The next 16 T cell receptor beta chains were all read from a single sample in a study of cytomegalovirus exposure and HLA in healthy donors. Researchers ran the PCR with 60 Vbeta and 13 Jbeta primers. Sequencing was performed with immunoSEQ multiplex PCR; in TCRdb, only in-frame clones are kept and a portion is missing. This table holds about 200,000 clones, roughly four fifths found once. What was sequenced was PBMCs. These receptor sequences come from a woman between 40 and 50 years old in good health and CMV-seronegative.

The CDR3 here is CASSLGVGGNEQFF. The CDR3 region has the DNA TGTGCCAGCAGCTTAGGGGTGGGGGGCAATGAGCAGTTCTTC. V is TRBV7-8 and J is TRBJ2-1, with a tentative D call TRBD2 (6 bases). Trimming left V 1 base short and J 6 bases short, with 10 bases between. Per the germline V gene, CDR1 is SGHVS and CDR2 is FQNEAQ. The length of the CDR3 is 14 residues.

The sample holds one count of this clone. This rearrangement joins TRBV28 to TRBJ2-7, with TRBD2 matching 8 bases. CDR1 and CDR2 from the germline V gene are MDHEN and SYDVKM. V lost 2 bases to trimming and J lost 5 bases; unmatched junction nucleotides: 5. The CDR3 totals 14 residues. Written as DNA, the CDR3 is TGTGCCAGCAGTTTAACGGCGGGAGGCCACGAGCAGTACTTC. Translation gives CASSLTAGGHEQYF.

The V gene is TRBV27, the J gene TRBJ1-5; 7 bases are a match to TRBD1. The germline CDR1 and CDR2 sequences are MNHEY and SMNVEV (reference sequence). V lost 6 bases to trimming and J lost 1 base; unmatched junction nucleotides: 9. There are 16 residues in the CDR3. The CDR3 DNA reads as TGTGCCAGCAGGCCTCTTGAGGGGGCGAGCAATCAGCCCCAGCATTTT. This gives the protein CASRPLEGASNQPQHF.

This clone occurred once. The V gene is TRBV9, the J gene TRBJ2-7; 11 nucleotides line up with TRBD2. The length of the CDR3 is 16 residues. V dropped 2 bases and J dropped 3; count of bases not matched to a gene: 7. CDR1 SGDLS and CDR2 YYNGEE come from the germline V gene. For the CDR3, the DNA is TGTGCCAGCAGCGTCACTAGCGGGAGTAATGTCTACGAGCAGTACTTC. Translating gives CASSVTSGSNVYEQYF.

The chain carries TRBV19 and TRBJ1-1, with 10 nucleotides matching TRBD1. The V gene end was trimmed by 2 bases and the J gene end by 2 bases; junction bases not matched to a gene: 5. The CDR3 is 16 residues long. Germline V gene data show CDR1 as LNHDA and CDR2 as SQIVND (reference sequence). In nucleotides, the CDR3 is TGTGCCAGTAGTATACTTGGACAGGGGGTAAACACTGAAGCTTTCTTT. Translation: CASSILGQGVNTEAFF.

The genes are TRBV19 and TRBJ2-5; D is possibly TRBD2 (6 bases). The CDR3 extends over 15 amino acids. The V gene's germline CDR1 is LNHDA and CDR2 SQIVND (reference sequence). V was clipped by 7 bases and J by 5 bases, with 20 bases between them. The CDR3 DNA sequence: TGTGCCAGTAAGCGGGTAGGGGCGGGAACGGAGACCCAGTACTTC. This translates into CASKRVGAGTETQYF.

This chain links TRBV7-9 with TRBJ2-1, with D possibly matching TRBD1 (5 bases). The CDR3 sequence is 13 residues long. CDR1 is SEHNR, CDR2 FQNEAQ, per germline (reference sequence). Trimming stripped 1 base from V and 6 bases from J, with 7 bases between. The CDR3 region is CASSLEGANEQFF. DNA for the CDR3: TGTGCCAGCAGCTTAGAAGGGGCCAATGAGCAGTTCTTC.

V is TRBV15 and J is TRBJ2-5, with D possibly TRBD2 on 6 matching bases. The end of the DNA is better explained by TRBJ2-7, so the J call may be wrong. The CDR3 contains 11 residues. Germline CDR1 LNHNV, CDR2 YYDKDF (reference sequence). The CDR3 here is CATSAGREQYF. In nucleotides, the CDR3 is TGTGCCACCAGCGCGGGGCGCGAGCAGTACTTC.

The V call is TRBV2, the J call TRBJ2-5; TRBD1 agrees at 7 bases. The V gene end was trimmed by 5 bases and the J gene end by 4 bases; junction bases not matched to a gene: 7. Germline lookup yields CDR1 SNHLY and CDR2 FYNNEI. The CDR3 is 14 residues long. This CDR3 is CASSQDRIRETQYF. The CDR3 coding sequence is TGTGCCAGCAGTCAGGACAGGATACGAGAGACCCAGTACTTC.

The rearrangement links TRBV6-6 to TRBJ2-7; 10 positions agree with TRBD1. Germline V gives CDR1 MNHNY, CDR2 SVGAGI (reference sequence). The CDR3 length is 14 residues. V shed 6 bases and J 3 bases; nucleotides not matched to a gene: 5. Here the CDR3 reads CASRPRDRGYEQYF. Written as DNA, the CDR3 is TGTGCCAGCAGGCCCAGGGACAGGGGCTACGAGCAGTACTTC.

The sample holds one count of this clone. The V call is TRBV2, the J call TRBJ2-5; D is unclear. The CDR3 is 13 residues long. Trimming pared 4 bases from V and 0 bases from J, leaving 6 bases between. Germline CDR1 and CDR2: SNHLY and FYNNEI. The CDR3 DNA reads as TGTGCCAGCAGTGCAACATACCAAGAGACCCAGTACTTC. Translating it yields CASSATYQETQYF.

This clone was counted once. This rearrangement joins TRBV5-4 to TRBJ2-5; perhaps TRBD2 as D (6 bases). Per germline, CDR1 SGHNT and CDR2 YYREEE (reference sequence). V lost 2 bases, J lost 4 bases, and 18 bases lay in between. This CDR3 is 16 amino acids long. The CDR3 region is CASSLIGDGGGETQYF. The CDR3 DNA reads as TGTGCCAGCAGCTTAATTGGTGACGGGGGAGGAGAGACCCAGTACTTC.

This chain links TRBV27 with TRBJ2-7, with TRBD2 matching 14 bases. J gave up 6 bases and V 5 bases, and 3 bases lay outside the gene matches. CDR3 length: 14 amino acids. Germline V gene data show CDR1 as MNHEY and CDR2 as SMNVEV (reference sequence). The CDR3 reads CASSGLAGGSEQYF. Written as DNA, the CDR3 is TGTGCCAGCAGTGGACTAGCGGGAGGAAGCGAGCAGTACTTC.

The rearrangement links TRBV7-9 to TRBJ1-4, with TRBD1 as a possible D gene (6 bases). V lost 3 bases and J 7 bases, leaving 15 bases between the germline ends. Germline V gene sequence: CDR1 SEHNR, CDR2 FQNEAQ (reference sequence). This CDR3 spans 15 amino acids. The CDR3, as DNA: TGTGCCAGCAGCTTTACAGGGCTTTTGGGTGAAAAACTGTTTTTT. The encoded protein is CASSFTGLLGEKLFF.

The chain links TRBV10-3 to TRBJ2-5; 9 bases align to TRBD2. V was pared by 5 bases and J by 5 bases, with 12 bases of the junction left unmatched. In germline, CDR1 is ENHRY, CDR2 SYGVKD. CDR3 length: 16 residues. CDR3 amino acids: CAISTRLAEHRETQYF. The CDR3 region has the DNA TGTGCCATCAGTACCAGACTAGCGGAGCATAGGGAGACCCAGTACTTC.

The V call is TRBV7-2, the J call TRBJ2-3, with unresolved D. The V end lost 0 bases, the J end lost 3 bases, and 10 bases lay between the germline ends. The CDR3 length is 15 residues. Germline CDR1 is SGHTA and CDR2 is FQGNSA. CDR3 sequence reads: CASSLALVSTDTQYF. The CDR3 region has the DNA TGTGCCAGCAGCTTAGCTCTAGTTAGTACAGATACGCAGTATTTT. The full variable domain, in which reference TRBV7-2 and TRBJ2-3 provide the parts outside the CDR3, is GAGVSQSPSNKVTEKGKDVELRCDPISGHTALYWYRQSLGQGLEFLIYFQGNSAPDKSGLPSDRFSAERTGGSVSTLTIQRTQQEDSAVYLCASSLALVSTDTQYFGPGTRLTVL.